This entry features one T cell receptor (beta chain) sequence. Antigen: not known. Some clones are missing from TCRdb's copy, which holds only in-frame ones; the method was immunoSEQ multiplex PCR. Seen here are under 200,000 clones, 81% observed once, and the top ten hold over 2%. The CDR3 contains 12 residues. Germline CDR1 MNHEY, CDR2 SVGAGI. The V end was cut by 8 bases, the J end by 0 bases, with 2 bases between. These data are taken from a study of cytotoxic CD8 clonotypes in ibrutinib-treated CLL. Study-level information: After median approximately 6 years, roughly 15 stayed in remission, approximately twelve progressed; responses roughly 25 partial, 2 complete. Patients gave response samples after a median approximately eleven months of treatment, range 6 to 36.

General study findings and limits: Sampling schedules were unmatched across sustained-remission and progressing patients.

The TCR comes from a human donor with chronic lymphocytic leukemia. This chain links TRBV6-5 with TRBJ2-6; D is unresolved. The sample in question was PBMCs, obtained after 12 months of ibrutinib treatment. This CDR3 reads CASLSGANVLTF. CDR3 nucleotide sequence: TGTGCCAGCCTCTCTGGGGCCAACGTCCTGACTTTC.